The rows below give T cell receptor beta chains drawn from one sample of a study of CD8+ T cells in alopecia areata. Assay used: immunoSEQ multiplex PCR; TCRdb lists only in-frame clones, some missing. The table has tens of thousands of clones, 40% to 55% seen once; the top ten hold roughly 21%. The sample in question was CD8+ T cells sorted from blood, obtained around week 37, from a patient treated with tofacitinib. Receptors were obtained from a human donor with alopecia areata. CDR3s include the opening cysteine and the closing phenylalanine or tryptophan.

>TRBV9|TRBJ2-7
CASSPGGQGGEQYF
>TRBV7-9|TRBJ2-7
CASSPFSGREIPYEQYF
>TRBV28|TRBJ2-5
CASRTGRTQYF
>TRBV10-2|TRBJ1-2
CASSESGVWTGGYTF
>TRBV30|TRBJ2-1
CAWKELAGVNEQFF
>TRBV30|TRBJ1-1
CAWVEWGRTEAFF
>TRBV5-1|TRBJ1-1
CASSLAGHPNTEAFF
>TRBV11-2|TRBJ2-1
CASSTTAYNEQFF
>TRBV19|TRBJ1-5
CASSTAGDQPQHF
>TRBV29-1|TRBJ2-4
CSVLGIAKNIQYF
>TRBV2|TRBJ1-5
CASSGDPGQGNAYSNQPQHF
>TRBV11-2|TRBJ1-5
CASRKGRNQPQHF
>TRBV4-1|TRBJ2-5
CASSQDRQTQYF
>TRBV6-5|TRBJ2-3
CASTNTYGTDTQYF
>TRBV4-1|TRBJ1-1
CASSHLEGAETEAFF
>TRBV4-1|TRBJ2-7
CASSQVNTDSYEQYF
>TRBV11-2|TRBJ2-7
CASSSGGTRGEQYF
>TRBV9|TRBJ2-1
CASSRTREQFF
>TRBV28|TRBJ1-5
CASSLRGQLKPQHF
>TRBV10-2|TRBJ1-2
CASSFNRGDGYTF
>TRBV7-9|TRBJ2-3
CASSQTEFTDTQYF
>TRBV29-1|TRBJ2-7
CSGRANYEQYF
>TRBV27|TRBJ2-7
CASSLSSGGYEQYF
>TRBV29-1|TRBJ2-2
CSVYTTGELFF
>TRBV2|TRBJ2-5
CASSGQVAGETQYF
>TRBV23-1|TRBJ1-5
CASSQSAGDSNQPQHF
>TRBV29-1|TRBJ2-1
CSVEPDYNEQFF
>TRBV10-3|TRBJ2-1
CAISDGTSYNEQFF
>TRBV29-1|TRBJ2-1
CSVRVAGGPDEQFF
>TRBV29-1|TRBJ1-4
CSVTGTGEKLFF
>TRBV7-9|TRBJ1-1
CASTKVDTEAFF
>TRBV4-1|TRBJ2-1
CASSQERINEQFF
>TRBV11-2|TRBJ1-1
CASSLWAGNTEAFF
>TRBV6-1|TRBJ1-2
CASRDRGFYGYTF
>TRBV5-6|TRBJ2-1
CASSPGGGMDEQFF
>TRBV27|TRBJ2-6
CASSRPPRNSGANVLTF
>TRBV4-1|TRBJ1-2
CASSQGYYGYTF
>TRBV2|TRBJ2-5
CASSASSGIGETQYF
>TRBV29-1|TRBJ1-2
CSVDRGYGYTF
>TRBV7-2|TRBJ2-1
CASSQEPSSYNEQFF
>TRBV5-1|TRBJ2-1
CASSLVQYNEQFF
>TRBV29-1|TRBJ1-2
CSVPQGGYGYTF
>TRBV25-1|TRBJ2-4
CASSEWGGEAKNIQYF